The rows below give T cell receptor beta chains drawn from one sample of a study of response to subunit inactivated influenza vaccine. MiXCR was run by TCRdb on the RT-PCR reads, yielding one entry per CDR3 protein. The sample yields about half a million distinct CDR3 sequences, about 25% seen once. The input for sequencing was CD4+ T cells sorted from PBMCs, taken about 5 days after vaccination. These receptors all come from a man aged 50 to 59 who received an inactivated influenza vaccine. Each CDR3 is given with its conserved first and last residue. A D gene is named only where the DNA matches it firmly. Rows may omit the clone size; those that give it use once, few, many or a size class.

j_gene: TRBJ2-2; d_gene: TRBD2; v_gene: TRBV12-3/TRBV12-4; abundance: NA; CDR3nt: TGTGCCAGTACTAGCGGTTCGAACACCGGGGAGCTGTTTTTT; CDR3aa: CASTSGSNTGELFF
j_gene: TRBJ2-1; d_gene: TRBD2; v_gene: TRBV5-1; abundance: NA; CDR3nt: TGCGCCAGCAGCTTAGCCGGGACTACCGGCAATGAGCAGTTCTTC; CDR3aa: CASSLAGTTGNEQFF
j_gene: TRBJ2-5; d_gene: NA; v_gene: TRBV25-1; abundance: NA; CDR3nt: TGTGCCAGCACCCCGACAGGGGAGGGGTACGAGACCCAGTACTTC; CDR3aa: CASTPTGEGYETQYF
j_gene: TRBJ2-2; d_gene: TRBD2; v_gene: TRBV4-2; abundance: NA; CDR3nt: TGTGCCAGCAGCCAGTTCACTAGCGGGGTCAACACCGGGGAGCTGTTTTTT; CDR3aa: CASSQFTSGVNTGELFF
j_gene: TRBJ2-1; d_gene: NA; v_gene: TRBV18; abundance: few; CDR3nt: TGTGCCAGCTCACCACTGGGGGGGCAGTTCTTC; CDR3aa: CASSPLGGQFF
j_gene: TRBJ2-1; d_gene: NA; v_gene: TRBV11-2; abundance: few; CDR3nt: TGTGCCAGCAGCTTACCCCCGCATAACAATGAGCAGTTCTTC; CDR3aa: CASSLPPHNNEQFF
j_gene: TRBJ1-1; d_gene: TRBD1; v_gene: TRBV11-2; abundance: NA; CDR3nt: TGTGCCAGCAGCTCTAAGGGGGACAGGGACTCAGCTTTCTTT; CDR3aa: CASSSKGDRDSAFF
j_gene: TRBJ2-4; d_gene: NA; v_gene: TRBV10-3; abundance: NA; CDR3nt: TGTGCCATCCGGGCCCCAGCAGAAAACATTCAGTACTTC; CDR3aa: CAIRAPAENIQYF
j_gene: TRBJ2-7; d_gene: NA; v_gene: TRBV4-2; abundance: NA; CDR3nt: TGTGCCAGCAGCCAAGCCACCACCTACGAGCAGTACTTC; CDR3aa: CASSQATTYEQYF
j_gene: TRBJ2-7; d_gene: TRBD1; v_gene: TRBV28; abundance: few; CDR3nt: TGTGCCACAACCCGGGACAGGGCCCCCGAGCAGTACTTC; CDR3aa: CATTRDRAPEQYF
j_gene: TRBJ2-5; d_gene: NA; v_gene: TRBV7-9; abundance: NA; CDR3nt: TGTGCCAGCAGCGGAACCGGGCCGACCCAGTACTTC; CDR3aa: CASSGTGPTQYF
j_gene: TRBJ1-6; d_gene: NA; v_gene: TRBV5-1; abundance: many; CDR3nt: TGCGCCAGCAGCTTGGAGAGCTCCTATAATTCACCCCTCCACTTT; CDR3aa: CASSLESSYNSPLHF
j_gene: TRBJ2-7; d_gene: TRBD2; v_gene: TRBV7-2; abundance: few; CDR3nt: TGTGCCAGCAGCCGTAGCGGGAGGGCGAACTACGAGCAGTACTTC; CDR3aa: CASSRSGRANYEQYF
j_gene: TRBJ2-3; d_gene: TRBD1; v_gene: TRBV4-2; abundance: NA; CDR3nt: TGTGCCAGCAGCCCATCGACCGGGACAGGGACCCGCACAGATACGCAGTATTTT; CDR3aa: CASSPSTGTGTRTDTQYF
j_gene: TRBJ2-5; d_gene: NA; v_gene: TRBV4-2; abundance: NA; CDR3nt: TGTGCCAGCAGCCAAGTTCTGCGTCCGGAGACCCAGTACTTC; CDR3aa: CASSQVLRPETQYF
j_gene: TRBJ1-4; d_gene: TRBD1; v_gene: TRBV6-5; abundance: few; CDR3nt: TGTGCCAGCAGTTACTCCGGGACAGGGTACGAAAAACTGTTTTTT; CDR3aa: CASSYSGTGYEKLFF
j_gene: TRBJ2-1; d_gene: NA; v_gene: TRBV5-1; abundance: few; CDR3nt: TGCGCCAGCAGCCCCGTAGGGCGGGACGTCTACAATGAGCAGTTCTTC; CDR3aa: CASSPVGRDVYNEQFF
j_gene: TRBJ1-1; d_gene: NA; v_gene: TRBV4-3; abundance: NA; CDR3nt: TGCGCCAGCAGCCAAGATGATGGCAGCAACACTGAAGCTTTCTTT; CDR3aa: CASSQDDGSNTEAFF
j_gene: TRBJ2-2; d_gene: TRBD1; v_gene: TRBV5-1; abundance: many; CDR3nt: TGCGCCAGCAGCCTCTACGACAGGGACACCGGGGAGCTGTTTTTT; CDR3aa: CASSLYDRDTGELFF
j_gene: TRBJ1-6; d_gene: TRBD1; v_gene: TRBV5-1; abundance: NA; CDR3nt: TGCGCCAGCAGCGTAGGACAGGGAATCGGTTCACCCCTCCACTTT; CDR3aa: CASSVGQGIGSPLHF
j_gene: TRBJ2-7; d_gene: NA; v_gene: TRBV28; abundance: few; CDR3nt: TGTGCCAGCAGTTTGGAAGGGTTGGACGAGCAGTACTTC; CDR3aa: CASSLEGLDEQYF
j_gene: TRBJ2-2; d_gene: NA; v_gene: TRBV10-3; abundance: NA; CDR3nt: TGTGCCGTAAAGAGGGTAGGGAACACCGGGGAGCTGTTTTTT; CDR3aa: CAVKRVGNTGELFF
j_gene: TRBJ1-3; d_gene: NA; v_gene: TRBV12-3/TRBV12-4; abundance: few; CDR3nt: TGTGCCAGCAGTTTCACGGGGGCTGGAAACACCATATATTTT; CDR3aa: CASSFTGAGNTIYF
j_gene: TRBJ2-2; d_gene: NA; v_gene: TRBV20-1; abundance: NA; CDR3nt: TGCAGTGCTAGTCTGGAGAGCGGGAACACCGGGGAGCTGTTTTTT; CDR3aa: CSASLESGNTGELFF
j_gene: TRBJ2-1; d_gene: NA; v_gene: TRBV7-9; abundance: many; CDR3nt: TGTGCCAGCAGCTTAGCGGGGGCCTCCTACAATGAGCAGTTCTTC; CDR3aa: CASSLAGASYNEQFF
j_gene: TRBJ1-2; d_gene: NA; v_gene: TRBV6-5; abundance: NA; CDR3nt: TGTGCCAGCATGGGGAGTCTCTATGGCTACACCTTC; CDR3aa: CASMGSLYGYTF
j_gene: TRBJ2-7; d_gene: TRBD2; v_gene: TRBV7-6; abundance: NA; CDR3nt: TGTGCCTTCAGTTGGGGGACTAGCGGGAGGGAGAAACTCTACGAGCAGTACTTC; CDR3aa: CAFSWGTSGREKLYEQYF
j_gene: TRBJ1-6; d_gene: NA; v_gene: TRBV10-3; abundance: NA; CDR3nt: TGTGCCACCATGCGTATACCTGGGAATTCACCCCTCCACTTT; CDR3aa: CATMRIPGNSPLHF
j_gene: TRBJ2-7; d_gene: TRBD1; v_gene: TRBV6-2/TRBV6-3; abundance: NA; CDR3nt: TGTGCCAGCAGTTACTCCCGAGTGGGCGGGACAGGGGCCTGGTTCTACGAGCAGTACTTC; CDR3aa: CASSYSRVGGTGAWFYEQYF
j_gene: TRBJ2-5; d_gene: TRBD2; v_gene: TRBV5-4; abundance: NA; CDR3nt: TGTGCCAGCACCCCTGGGGTAGCGGGGGTAGAAGAGACCCAGTACTTC; CDR3aa: CASTPGVAGVEETQYF
j_gene: TRBJ2-3; d_gene: NA; v_gene: TRBV6-5; abundance: few; CDR3nt: TGTGCCAGCAGTTCTTATGATACGCAGTATTTT; CDR3aa: CASSSYDTQYF
j_gene: TRBJ2-1; d_gene: NA; v_gene: TRBV7-2; abundance: NA; CDR3nt: TGTGCCAGCAGCTTATCTCGACAGGCCTACAATGAGCAGTTCTTC; CDR3aa: CASSLSRQAYNEQFF
j_gene: TRBJ2-2; d_gene: NA; v_gene: TRBV7-2; abundance: NA; CDR3nt: TGTGCCAGCAGCGCTGCGGCCAGGGGAACTGCCGGGGAGCTGTTTTTT; CDR3aa: CASSAAARGTAGELFF
j_gene: TRBJ2-1; d_gene: NA; v_gene: TRBV7-6; abundance: NA; CDR3nt: TGTGCCAGCAGCCCCCGACAGAGCTCCTACAATGAGCAGTTCTTC; CDR3aa: CASSPRQSSYNEQFF
j_gene: TRBJ2-1; d_gene: TRBD1; v_gene: TRBV5-1; abundance: few; CDR3nt: TGCGCCAGCAGCTCGACAGGGGGATCCAACAATGAGCAGTTCTTC; CDR3aa: CASSSTGGSNNEQFF
j_gene: TRBJ2-1; d_gene: TRBD2; v_gene: TRBV20-1; abundance: NA; CDR3nt: TGCAGTGCCATTAGCGGGAGTCGCCACAATGAGCAGTTCTTC; CDR3aa: CSAISGSRHNEQFF
j_gene: TRBJ1-4; d_gene: NA; v_gene: TRBV5-6; abundance: NA; CDR3nt: TGTGCCAGCAGCTTGGGATTCGGACCTGCAACTAATGAAAAACTGTTTTTT; CDR3aa: CASSLGFGPATNEKLFF
j_gene: TRBJ2-1; d_gene: TRBD2; v_gene: TRBV6-2/TRBV6-3; abundance: few; CDR3nt: TGTGCCAGCAGCCTGGGACTAGCGGGAAAGGGTGAGCAGTTCTTC; CDR3aa: CASSLGLAGKGEQFF
j_gene: TRBJ2-3; d_gene: TRBD2; v_gene: TRBV29-1; abundance: few; CDR3nt: TGCAGCGTTGAAGAGACTAGCGGGAGGGCAGATACGCAGTATTTT; CDR3aa: CSVEETSGRADTQYF
j_gene: TRBJ2-7; d_gene: NA; v_gene: TRBV27; abundance: NA; CDR3nt: TGTGCCAGCAGTTTATCCCCTAGTTCCTACGAGCAGTACTTC; CDR3aa: CASSLSPSSYEQYF
j_gene: TRBJ2-1; d_gene: TRBD2; v_gene: TRBV7-2; abundance: NA; CDR3nt: TGTGCCAGCAGCTTAGCCGGGGGGGGCATAAGGGAGCAGTTCTTC; CDR3aa: CASSLAGGGIREQFF
j_gene: TRBJ2-3; d_gene: NA; v_gene: TRBV7-9; abundance: few; CDR3nt: TGTGCCAGCAGCGCGCTAGCATCGGGGACGGATACGCAGTATTTT; CDR3aa: CASSALASGTDTQYF
j_gene: TRBJ2-7; d_gene: NA; v_gene: TRBV4-3; abundance: NA; CDR3nt: TGCGCCAGCAGCCAAGCCGCGCCGGGGGCATTCCCCTACGAGCAGTACTTC; CDR3aa: CASSQAAPGAFPYEQYF
j_gene: TRBJ1-1; d_gene: NA; v_gene: TRBV6-6; abundance: NA; CDR3nt: TGTGCCAGCAGTTACTCGTTGGAAACTGAAGCTTTCTTT; CDR3aa: CASSYSLETEAFF